In this sample, the clone carrying this T cell receptor (beta chain) turned up many times. Its antigen is unidentified. CDR1 and CDR2 (germline): MNHEY, SVGEGT. The CDR3 totals 15 residues. With V trimmed by 7 bases and J by 2 bases, 6 bases remained unmatched. When ophthalmopathy did not progress within 18 months, Graves' hyperthyroidism was considered stable. Thyroid ultrasound, orbital computed tomography, clinical symptoms, and serum thyroxine and TRAb underpinned diagnoses. TCR beta CDR3 regions were amplified from RNA. The HTBI set primed first-round TCR CDR3 RT-PCR. TCRdb itself ran the multiplex PCR reads through MiXCR, one entry per CDR3 protein. The sample includes over 450,000 distinct CDR3 sequences, around an eighth of them seen just once. This sample is part of a study of T cells in Graves' hyperthyroidism and ophthalmopathy. Study-level findings and limits: The model anticipated ophthalmopathy a median around 6 months pre-onset. Appearing also in blood were most of the thyroid clonotypes expanded above 0.001.

The sample consisted of blood. This clonotype was sampled from a woman aged 18-29 years with Graves' hyperthyroidism. This chain joins TRBV6-2 or TRBV6-3 and TRBJ2-1; 9 bases match TRBD1. Here the CDR3 reads CASTLDRGTYNEQFF. The CDR3 bases are TGTGCCAGCACTCTGGACAGGGGAACCTACAATGAGCAGTTCTTC.